What follows describes a single T cell receptor (beta chain). This CDR3 has 15 residues. V trimming: 6 bases; J trimming: 1 base; junction bases outside the gene matches: 6. CDR1 LNHDA and CDR2 SQIVND come from the germline V gene (reference sequence). The data belong to a study of cytomegalovirus exposure and HLA in healthy donors. PCR amplification relied on 60 Vbeta primers (plus 13 Jbeta primers). The method was immunoSEQ multiplex PCR; TCRdb's version includes in-frame clones alone and lacks a portion of them. This sample has some 170,000 clones, with 75% to 85% found just once. The chain uses TRBV19 and TRBJ2-3; 8 nucleotides match TRBD1. The receptor comes from a man aged 25 to 40 in good health and CMV-seronegative. Sample: PBMCs. As DNA, the CDR3 is TGTGCCAGTAGGCAACCGGGACAGGGCACAGATACGCAGTATTTT. Protein sequence: CASRQPGQGTDTQYF.